This paragraph reports one TCR beta chain. It has no known antigen specificity. One base away there is no much larger clone; base qualities are not given. Patients with autoimmune disease history or receiving systemic immunosuppression were excluded from the trial. Peripheral blood for TCR sequencing was drawn from every dose cohort at baseline, at cycle 4 day 1 and at cycle 7 day 1. Samples were obtained from an open-label, multicenter, first-in-human phase I dose-escalation trial of ivuxolimab. Adults with locally advanced or metastatic head and neck squamous cell, hepatocellular, melanoma or renal cell carcinoma were enrolled in the trial. Before TCR sequencing, CD4+ T cells and CD8+ T cells from peripheral blood were sorted into separate populations. The germline V gene sets CDR1 to SGHRS and CDR2 to YFSETQ. Its CDR3 holds 14 amino acids, cysteine through phenylalanine. The read is trimmed to its CDR3 DNA, 42 bases read in frame from base 1. The junction shows trimming of 2 bases on V and 2 bases on J, plus 11 bases between the germline ends.

This entry is derived from a study of OX40 agonist ivuxolimab in advanced cancers. At the level of the whole study: The costimulatory receptor OX40 (CD134) was targeted by ivuxolimab, a fully human IgG2 agonistic monoclonal antibody. Partial responses occurred in three dose-escalation patients: two with cutaneous melanoma and one with hepatocellular carcinoma. Of the roughly 54 dose-escalation patients, hepatocellular carcinoma was present in about 20, melanoma in approximately 15, renal cell carcinoma in 9 and head and neck cancer in 9. The paper describes the monotherapy dose-escalation part (N of about 57 patients) of the phase I trial of ivuxolimab. Peripheral TCRbeta sequencing was intended to test whether TCR sequence diversity was altered and clonal T-cell expansion was caused by ivuxolimab. The dose-escalation cohort was roughly 80% male with a mean age of approximately 59 years, ranging from roughly 23 to 85. Prior anti-PD-1, anti-PD-L1 or anti-CTLA-4 therapy was permitted, and checkpoint inhibitors had been received by under 50% of dose-escalation patients. Intravenous ivuxolimab was administered to patients every 2 weeks at six dose levels: 0.01, 0.1, 0.3, 1.5, 3 and 10 mg/kg. Findings and caveats that apply to the study as a whole: Low levels of normalized T-cell clonal expansion were also seen in some nonresponding patients. After ivuxolimab, expanded clones were on average more numerous among CD8+ T cells than among CD4+ T cells. At doses of 0.1 to 3.0 mg/kg, clonal expansion of both CD4+ and CD8+ T cells in blood was seen between baseline and week 6. Which antigens the clonally expanded peripheral T cells were specific for was not determined. Partial responders in the 0.1-3.0 mg/kg groups had among the lowest normalized peripheral clonal expansion, especially among CD8+ T cells.

Genomic DNA was isolated from the sorted cells so that the TCRbeta CDR3 region could be sequenced. TCRbeta CDR3 regions were sequenced using the immunoSEQ Assay. In its TCRdb copy, this immuneACCESS table keeps in-frame sequences only and misses some clones. Where compared with another copy, unresolved V genes explain less than half of these, and the others have no known cause. In this sample the table shows tens of thousands of clones, nearly 90% of which occur a single time. The ten biggest clones cover around 10% of the sample. Sequences were derived from CD4+ or CD8+ T cells sorted from blood, sampled in a trial of the OX40 agonist ivuxolimab. The source of this sequence is an adult with an advanced solid tumor such as melanoma, head and neck, liver or kidney cancer. The chain couples TRBV5-1 to TRBJ2-7, and TRBD2 may be the D gene, going by 6 matching bases. The CDR3 reads as follows: CASSFGGGPYEQYF. The sequenced DNA: TGCGCCAGCAGCTTCGGGGGAGGACCCTACGAGCAGTACTTC. With the rest looked up from the reference TRBV5-1 and TRBJ2-7 genes rather than sequenced, the full variable domain is KAGVTQTPRYLIKTRGQQVTLSCSPISGHRSVSWYQQTPGQGLQFLFEYFSETQRNKGNFPGRFSGRQFSNSRSEMNVSTLELGDSALYLCASSFGGGPYEQYFGPGTRLTVT.